This is a list of T cell receptor beta chains from one sample in a study of control samples from healthy donors and cancer patients. Clones were sequenced by immunoSEQ multiplex PCR, and TCRdb holds only the in-frame ones, with some missing. The sample has about 57,000 clones; roughly 92% are singletons. Sequencing was performed on blood. The receptors derive from a young man in good health. The conserved cysteine and the conserved F or W are not part of the CDR3 here. Clone size is shown for a subset of rows, as once, few, many or a class of expanded clone.

size	length	V	CDR3
.	12	TRBV19	ASSIHFGEETQY
.	12	TRBV27	ASSLVSVDTEAF
.	15	TRBV19	ASSIDPSAGGRETQY
.	14	TRBV7-9	ASSLEYDRGNQPQH
.	13	TRBV3-1/TRBV3-2	ASSHLKGVFGELF
.	13	TRBV13	ASSRTSGSSYEQY
.	13	TRBV20-1	SASSPGSSSYEQY
.	15	TRBV30	AWSVLGGGSSGNTIY
.	13	TRBV5-1	ASSLAQTGSTEAF
.	12	TRBV5-4	ASTNRGGRETQY
once	12	TRBV6-4	ASSVNPGSYEQY
.	16	TRBV19	ASSNPGTGIYSNQPQH
.	11	TRBV5-6	ASSPGPFYEQY
.	10	TRBV6-5	ASRRVRSPLH
.	10	TRBV6-1	ASSERGATQY
once	12	TRBV7-8	ASSLTPNRPPWH
.	11	TRBV10-3	AISRDWYYEQY
.	13	TRBV7-2	ASSLGTGRQETQY
.	12	TRBV15	ATSAGLAGDTQY
once	13	TRBV3-1/TRBV3-2	ASSQATSGGQTQY
.	13	TRBV5-1	ASSLRGQGMNEQF
.	11	TRBV6-5	ASSSDWLSEQF
.	11	TRBV12-3/TRBV12-4	ASSLQERGEAF
.	13	TRBV24-1	ATSPGRTGNSPLH
.	11	TRBV7-6	ASSSTRDQPQH
.	11	TRBV9	ASGEGRTDTQY
.	10	TRBV5-6	ASSLDWEEAF
.	13	TRBV4-2	ASSQEGRGAYEQY